This TCR beta chain was profiled in a study of CD8+ T cells in alopecia areata (dated by TCRdb to the late 2010s). About the full investigation: High-throughput TCRbeta sequencing was used to examine T cell clonal expansion in alopecia areata in both the C3H/HeJ mouse model and human patients. Scalp clonality was compared across normal scalp (n=4), patchy alopecia areata scalp (n=8), and alopecia totalis/universalis scalp (n=8). Amplification of TCRbeta CDR3 regions was done by immunoSEQ multiplex PCR using 35 Vbeta forward primers and 13 Jbeta reverse primers. On the human side, TCRbeta sequencing was run on scalp tissue and on sorted CD4+ and CD8+ peripheral blood T cells from healthy controls and from alopecia areata patients with either patchy or totalis/universalis disease. RNA was extracted with the PAXgene miRNA kit for fixed scalp, the miRNeasy kit for PBMCs, and the RNeasy kit for mouse skin.

PBMCs were isolated by density centrifugation and stained for CD3, CD4 and CD8, and CD4+ and CD8+ T cells were sorted on a FACSAria. Scalp biopsies and blood samples were provided by unaffected controls. Libraries were built with the immunoSEQ multiplex PCR assay. To provide template for TCR sequencing, every sample had RNA extracted and reverse transcribed into cDNA. SuperScript III was used for first-strand cDNA synthesis, primed with a 2:1 mix of oligo-dT and random hexamers. A synthetic immune receptor repertoire was used to gauge amplification bias, and whatever bias remained was removed computationally. The paper's data handling went like this. Raw reads were preprocessed for error removal, and CDR3 was defined according to IMGT conventions as running from the conserved cysteine to phenylalanine. To get clonality, Shannon entropy was normalized by log2 of the number of productive unique TCRs and the result was subtracted from 1. Whether scalp clones were CD4 or CD8 was inferred by matching scalp TCRbeta sequences against CD4 and CD8 repertoires sorted from blood. The clones in this table, taken by TCRdb from immuneACCESS, are in-frame only. Not every clone is retained; where verified, under half of the shortfall comes from an unresolved V gene, and the cause of the rest is unknown. That table furnishes V, J and clone size, whereas the DNA furnished D and trimming. The sample includes 150,000 or so clones, with 50% to 65% observed a single time. 4% to 5.5% of the sample rests with the top ten.

This clone was seen a few times. The antigen it recognizes is unknown. The sample holds no much larger clone one base away, and base qualities are not on file. On the study overall, not on this receptor specifically: Scalp TCR repertoire analysis is complicated because resident alphabeta T cells in normal human skin are also sequenced, whereas mouse skin is dominated by gammadelta T cells. TCR sequences shared between patients were less clear than in mice, possibly partly because of HLA diversity in the patient population. Higher clonality and more expanded CD8+ clones were observed in lesional scalp than in normal scalp, particularly in alopecia totalis/universalis, a finding suggestive of antigenic drive.

From the cysteine through the phenylalanine, the CDR3 covers 14 amino acids. Only CDR3 DNA is held: 42 bases, read in frame from base 1. Ends trimmed: V by 7 bases, J by 1 base; bases unmatched to a gene: 5. CDR1 is given as SQVTM and CDR2 as ANQGSEA, both from the germline V gene. The chain joins TRBV29-1 to TRBJ2-3; a stretch of 10 junction bases matches TRBD2. This TCR was sampled from a human donor in good health. The sample comprised CD4+ T cells sorted from blood. The nucleotide sequence reads as follows: TGCAGCGGTGCCGGGACTAGCGGCACAGATACGCAGTATTTT. Translated, this gives CSGAGTSGTDTQYF.